These 13 T cell receptor beta chains were all obtained from the same sample, sequenced in a study of blood T cell repertoires in COVID-19. This table comes from immunoSEQ multiplex PCR, and its TCRdb copy is limited to in-frame clones, with some not included. There are some 200,000 clones in the sample; approximately 78% occur only once, and 15% to 20% lies in the top ten. Input material: PBMCs or T cells enriched from blood (not recorded which). These receptors were taken from a woman aged 50 to 65 who had recovered from COVID-19.

This clone was recorded a few times. The chain is built from TRBV19 and TRBJ1-4, with 9 bases aligning to TRBD1. CDR3 length equals 15 residues. Germline loops: CDR1 LNHDA, CDR2 SQIVND (reference sequence). V gave up 6 bases and J gave up 6 bases; unmatched junction bases: 8. CDR3 protein: CASRDRGQGYEKLFF. The CDR3 nucleotides read TGTGCCAGTAGGGACCGGGGACAGGGCTATGAAAAACTGTTTTTT.

The chain couples TRBV5-4 to TRBJ2-3; 8 bases line up with TRBD1. Germline V lookup: CDR1 SGHNT, CDR2 YYREEE (reference sequence). J gave up 4 bases and V 3 bases, and 7 bases lay outside the gene matches. This CDR3 region has 15 residues. CDR3 sequence (DNA): TGTGCCAGCAGCTCCGGGACAGGACCCCCAGATACGCAGTATTTT. Its protein product is CASSSGTGPPDTQYF. Together with reference TRBV5-4 and TRBJ2-3, the CDR3 gives the full variable domain: ETGVTQSPTHLIKTRGQQVTLRCSSQSGHNTVSWYQQALGQGPQFIFQYYREEENGRGNFPPRFSGLQFPNYSSELNVNALELDDSALYLCASSSGTGPPDTQYFGPGTRLTVL.

The V call is TRBV27, the J call TRBJ2-3, with 9 bases identical to TRBD2. The V gene end was trimmed by 9 bases and the J gene end by 4 bases; junction bases not matched to a gene: 8. This CDR3 has 14 residues. Per the germline V gene, CDR1 is MNHEY and CDR2 is SMNVEV (reference sequence). The CDR3: CASRPGLAADTQYF. The CDR3 DNA is TGTGCCAGTCGGCCGGGACTAGCCGCAGATACGCAGTATTTT.

This clone showed up just a few times. The chain has TRBV7-6 and TRBJ2-1, with D perhaps TRBD2 (5 bases). V gave up 1 base and J gave up 0 bases, with 7 bases separating them. This CDR3 contains 15 residues. The germline V gene encodes CDR1 SGHVS and CDR2 FNYEAQ. CDR3 DNA sequence: TGTGCCAGCAGCTTAGTTGGAGGCTCCTACAATGAGCAGTTCTTC. As protein: CASSLVGGSYNEQFF.

This clone was recorded a few times. The chain combines TRBV14 with TRBJ2-1; 8 bases map to TRBD2. CDR3 size: 16 residues. Germline CDR1 reads SGHDN; CDR2 reads FVKESK. V lost 1 base, J lost 5 bases, and 7 bases stayed unmatched. The CDR3 DNA is TGTGCCAGCAGCCAAGGGCTCCGGGAGGGGGACAATGAGCAGTTCTTC. Protein: CASSQGLREGDNEQFF.

The genes are TRBV7-9 and TRBJ2-1; 13 bases are shared with TRBD2. The CDR3 is made up of 18 amino acids. J was trimmed by 7 bases and V by 4 bases; bases with no gene match: 13. Per the germline V gene, CDR1 is SEHNR and CDR2 is FQNEAQ (reference sequence). Written as DNA, the CDR3 is TGTGCCAGCAGCTCAATTCGCGGACTAGCGGGAGTAGGGAATGAGCAGTTCTTC. This gives the protein CASSSIRGLAGVGNEQFF.

This chain joins TRBV13 and TRBJ1-3; D ambiguous. CDR1 is PRHDT and CDR2 is FYEKMQ in the germline V gene (reference sequence). Trimming took off 3 bases at V and 2 bases at J, with 8 bases between the two ends. This CDR3 spans 14 amino acids. The CDR3 region has the DNA TGTGCCAGCAGCTTGGGCACTGCTGGAAACACCATATATTTT. Protein: CASSLGTAGNTIYF.

V gene TRBV18 combines with J gene TRBJ2-1, with 11 bases matching TRBD2. CDR1 KGHSH and CDR2 LQKENI come from the germline V gene. This CDR3 comprises 15 residues. The junction had 6 bases not matched to a gene; V was cut back by 6 bases and J by 5 bases. In nucleotides, the CDR3 is TGTGCCAGCTCTCCGGGACTAGCGGAGAACAATGAGCAGTTCTTC. It yields the protein CASSPGLAENNEQFF.

This sequence joins TRBV3-1 (or the pseudogene TRBV3-2) and TRBJ1-3; D is ambiguous. The CDR3 is made up of 16 amino acids. Germline V CDR1 and CDR2: LGHDT, YNNKEL (reference sequence). V lost 1 base, J lost 0 bases, and 10 bases lay in between. The CDR3 DNA is TGTGCCAGCAGCCAAGTAACATCTTCCTCTGGAAACACCATATATTTT. Amino acid sequence: CASSQVTSSSGNTIYF.

The chain uses TRBV9 and TRBJ1-5, with no clear D. V lost 0 bases, J lost 8 bases, and 18 bases lay in between. Germline CDR1 reads SGDLS; CDR2 reads YYNGEE. The CDR3 spans 16 residues. CDR3 nucleotides: TGTGCCAGCAGCGTAGATGCCGGCGGTCCAGAGAAGCCCCAGCATTTT. Its protein product is CASSVDAGGPEKPQHF.

V is TRBV27 and J is TRBJ2-7; the D gene is possibly TRBD2 (5 bases). CDR1 is MNHEY, CDR2 SMNVEV, per germline (reference sequence). This CDR3 comprises 17 residues. With 5 bases removed from V and 1 base from J, the gap between germline ends came to 21 bases. The CDR3 is CASSAPIPLRRSYEQYF. CDR3 DNA: TGTGCCAGCAGTGCGCCAATTCCCCTAAGGAGGTCCTACGAGCAGTACTTC.

The genes are TRBV14 and TRBJ2-7; D possibly corresponds to TRBD2 (5 bases). Trimming took off 0 bases at V and 12 bases at J, with 15 bases between the two ends. Germline V gives CDR1 SGHDN, CDR2 FVKESK. This CDR3 contains 13 residues. The chain's CDR3 is CASSQDPMGARYF. The DNA of the CDR3 is TGTGCCAGCAGCCAAGATCCGATGGGAGCGCGGTACTTC. Based on the CDR3 plus reference TRBV14 and TRBJ2-7, the full variable domain is EAGVTQFPSHSVIEKGQTVTLRCDPISGHDNLYWYRRVMGKEIKFLLHFVKESKQDESGMPNNRFLAERTGGTYSTLKVQPAELEDSGVYFCASSQDPMGARYFGPGTRLTVT.

This chain links TRBV28 with TRBJ1-3; D call uncertain. The V gene lost 6 bases and the J gene lost 0 bases, with 6 bases spanning the gap. The CDR3 runs to 13 residues. In germline, CDR1 is MDHEN, CDR2 SYDVKM. The CDR3 sequence: CASSWASGNTIYF. The DNA of the CDR3 is TGTGCCAGCAGCTGGGCCTCTGGAAACACCATATATTTT.